The T cell receptor (beta chain) described here comes from a study of blood T cell repertoires in COVID-19. Between the trimmed V and J ends, which lost 6 bases and 4 bases, there was a span of 11 bases. The CDR3 totals 13 residues. This clone was observed once. Sequenced by immunoSEQ multiplex PCR; TCRdb stores in-frame clones only, minus some. The repertoire has about 140,000 clones, 75% to 90% of them found once; the top ten carry approximately 11%. The receptor comes from a man in his 60s who had recovered from COVID-19. The V and J genes are TRBV12-3 or TRBV12-4 and TRBJ2-3; D is possibly TRBD2 (5 bases). Sequencing used PBMCs or T cells enriched from blood (not recorded which). The CDR3 bases are TGTGCCAGCAGCCGAGGGAACCCAGATACGCAGTATTTT. Its protein is CASSRGNPDTQYF.